Presented here are 10 T cell receptor beta chains from one specimen sequenced in a study of blood T cell repertoires in COVID-19. Some clones are missing from TCRdb's copy, which holds only in-frame ones; the method was immunoSEQ multiplex PCR. In the table there are over 200,000 clones, approximately 87% of which are singletons. Sequenced sample: PBMCs or T cells enriched from blood (not recorded which). These receptor sequences come from a woman in her forties or fifties in a cohort exposed to, infected with or recovered from COVID-19 (not recorded which).

The chain recombines TRBV7-9 with TRBJ1-1; 11 bases fit TRBD1. The CDR3 extends over 16 amino acids. Trimming at V came to 5 bases and at J to 1 base, leaving 6 bases not matched to a gene. The germline gives CDR1 SEHNR, CDR2 FQNEAQ (reference sequence). The CDR3 DNA is TGTGCCAGCAGCGGATGGACAGGGGGCGGGAACACTGAAGCTTTCTTT. Its translation: CASSGWTGGGNTEAFF.

The chain recombines TRBV28 with TRBJ2-6, with no clear D. The V end was cut by 3 bases, the J end by 0 bases, with 15 bases between. The CDR3 extends over 18 amino acids. The germline gives CDR1 MDHEN, CDR2 SYDVKM. CDR3 DNA: TGTGCCAGCAGTTTTCATTTTAAGGAGCTCTCTGGGGCCAACGTCCTGACTTTC. This sequence encodes CASSFHFKELSGANVLTF.

This clone has just a few counts. CDR3 protein: CASSEAGVGSPLHF. DNA for the CDR3: TGCGCCAGCAGTGAGGCCGGGGTGGGATCACCCCTCCACTTT. The genes are TRBV10-1 and TRBJ1-6; D is unclear. With 2 bases removed from V and 10 bases from J, the gap between germline ends came to 12 bases. Germline V gene lookup returns CDR1 WNHNN and CDR2 SYGVQD (reference sequence). CDR3 length: 14 amino acids.

To note about this clone: Other DNA sequences in this sample translate to the same CDR3. This rearrangement joins TRBV28 to TRBJ1-2, with no clear D. The germline CDR1 and CDR2 sequences are MDHEN and SYDVKM. V lost 4 bases to trimming and J lost 4 bases, with 4 bases between them. CDR3 length equals 11 residues. CDR3 sequence reads: CASSSGYGYTF. The CDR3, as DNA: TGTGCCAGCAGTTCCGGCTATGGCTACACCTTC.

The chain links TRBV6-4 to TRBJ2-7, with D maybe TRBD2 (5 bases). This CDR3 has 15 residues. V lost 4 bases to trimming and J lost 2 bases, with 15 bases between them. Germline CDR1 and CDR2: MRHNA and SNTAGT. CDR3: CASSVPADGTYEQYF. Written as DNA, the CDR3 is TGTGCCAGCAGTGTACCAGCGGATGGCACCTACGAGCAGTACTTC.

The DNA of the CDR3 is TGTGCCAGCTCACCTCGGACAGGGAACAACGAGCAGTACTTC. Amino acids: CASSPRTGNNEQYF. J is TRBJ2-7 and V is TRBV18, with 8 positions matching TRBD1. This CDR3 has 14 residues. J lost 5 bases, V lost 3 bases, and 6 bases had no gene match. Germline CDR1 is KGHSH and CDR2 is LQKENI. The whole variable domain, filled in from reference TRBV18 and TRBJ2-7, reads NAGVMQNPRHLVRRRGQEARLRCSPMKGHSHVYWYRQLPEEGLKFMVYLQKENIIDESGMPKERFSAEFPKEGPSILRIQQVVRGDSAAYFCASSPRTGNNEQYFGPGTRLTVT.

This chain connects TRBV6-5 to TRBJ1-6; D might be TRBD1 (6 bases). V dropped 6 bases and J dropped 0 bases, with 9 bases sitting between them. Per the germline V gene, CDR1 is MNHEY and CDR2 is SVGAGI. This CDR3 is built from 15 residues. The chain's CDR3 is CASRTGISYNSPLHF. The CDR3 bases are TGTGCCAGCAGAACAGGGATCTCCTATAATTCACCCCTCCACTTT.

This clone was counted once. In DNA form, the CDR3 reads TGTGCCAGCAGCTTAGCAGTGGGGGGGGCTTACACTGAAGCTTTCTTT. As protein: CASSLAVGGAYTEAFF. This chain connects TRBV7-2 to TRBJ1-1; the D gene is possibly TRBD1 (6 bases). Germline loops: CDR1 SGHTA, CDR2 FQGNSA. V lost 0 bases and J 3 bases, leaving 14 bases between the germline ends. The CDR3 extends over 16 amino acids.

In DNA, the CDR3 is TGTGCCAGCAGTTACAGGCCGAGCAGCGGTCAGCCCCAGCATTTT. Translating gives CASSYRPSSGQPQHF. The gene calls are TRBV6-2 or TRBV6-3 and TRBJ1-5; no reliable D call. The germline CDR1 and CDR2 sequences are MNHEY and SVGEGT. V was trimmed by 2 bases and J by 6 bases, leaving 14 bases between them. The CDR3 consists of 15 residues.

The rearrangement uses TRBV11-2 and TRBJ2-3, with 7 positions matching TRBD1. The CDR3 has 16 amino acids. Germline loops: CDR1 SGHAT, CDR2 FQNNGV. Germline trimming cut 5 bases from V and 3 bases from J; bases unmatched to any gene: 11. The CDR3 sequence is CASSPRGGGVTDTQYF. The DNA of the CDR3 is TGTGCCAGCAGCCCTCGAGGGGGCGGTGTAACAGATACGCAGTATTTT.